Listed below are T cell receptor beta chains from one sample, sequenced in a study of spatial heterogeneity in lung cancer. Using its own MiXCR run on the 5' RACE reads, TCRdb lists one record per CDR3 protein. The data contain approximately 81,000 distinct CDR3 sequences, roughly 13% of them seen just once; the ten biggest clones take up around 4.6%. The sample here was PBMCs, taken at surgery. Receptor source: a male donor with early-stage non-small cell lung cancer. Each CDR3 is given with its conserved first and last residue. The D gene is left open where the match is weak. Where a row states a size, it is once, few, many or the class of an expanded clone; other rows omit it.

D gene: TRBD2; J gene: TRBJ2-3; V gene: TRBV5-4; CDR3 length: 17; clone size: -; CDR3 protein: CASSAWGAGGFADTQYF; CDR3 DNA: TGTGCCAGCAGCGCCTGGGGTGCGGGAGGCTTTGCAGATACGCAGTATTTT
D gene: -; J gene: TRBJ2-3; V gene: TRBV11-2; CDR3 length: 15; clone size: few; CDR3 protein: CASSFEGGAADTQYF; CDR3 DNA: TGTGCCAGCAGCTTCGAGGGGGGGGCCGCAGATACGCAGTATTTT
D gene: -; J gene: TRBJ2-2; V gene: TRBV2; CDR3 length: 13; clone size: many; CDR3 protein: CASSGGLTGELFF; CDR3 DNA: TGTGCCAGCAGTGGCGGTCTTACCGGGGAGCTGTTTTTT
D gene: -; J gene: TRBJ2-4; V gene: TRBV3-1; CDR3 length: 13; clone size: -; CDR3 protein: CASSQGRGNIQYF; CDR3 DNA: TGTGCCAGCAGCCAAGGGAGGGGTAACATTCAGTACTTC
D gene: TRBD1; J gene: TRBJ2-1; V gene: TRBV6-2/TRBV6-3; CDR3 length: 15; clone size: -; CDR3 protein: CASSYTGQGVGEQFF; CDR3 DNA: TGTGCCAGCAGTTACACAGGACAGGGGGTGGGTGAGCAGTTCTTC
D gene: TRBD1; J gene: TRBJ2-3; V gene: TRBV9; CDR3 length: 16; clone size: -; CDR3 protein: CASSVGTGISTDTQYF; CDR3 DNA: TGTGCCAGCAGCGTAGGGACAGGGATTAGCACAGATACGCAGTATTTT
D gene: -; J gene: TRBJ2-5; V gene: TRBV24-1; CDR3 length: 15; clone size: few; CDR3 protein: CATSDFPDSQETQYF; CDR3 DNA: TGTGCCACCAGTGATTTTCCGGACAGCCAAGAGACCCAGTACTTC
D gene: TRBD2; J gene: TRBJ2-2; V gene: TRBV3-1; CDR3 length: 16; clone size: -; CDR3 protein: CASSPRASGNGGELFF; CDR3 DNA: TGTGCCAGCAGCCCTCGGGCGAGCGGGAACGGCGGGGAGCTGTTTTTT
D gene: -; J gene: TRBJ2-2; V gene: TRBV20-1; CDR3 length: 14; clone size: -; CDR3 protein: CSAIGLQNTGELFF; CDR3 DNA: TGCAGTGCTATCGGGCTCCAGAACACCGGGGAGCTGTTTTTT
D gene: TRBD2; J gene: TRBJ2-3; V gene: TRBV20-1; CDR3 length: 15; clone size: many; CDR3 protein: CSARGEAGAADTQYF; CDR3 DNA: TGCAGTGCTAGAGGAGAAGCGGGGGCGGCAGATACGCAGTATTTT
D gene: TRBD1; J gene: TRBJ1-2; V gene: TRBV7-2; CDR3 length: 14; clone size: many; CDR3 protein: CASSIHPGGDGYTF; CDR3 DNA: TGTGCCAGCAGCATTCACCCAGGGGGCGATGGCTACACCTTC
D gene: -; J gene: TRBJ1-1; V gene: TRBV29-1; CDR3 length: 13; clone size: many; CDR3 protein: CSGIAYGDTEAFF; CDR3 DNA: TGCAGCGGCATTGCGTACGGGGACACTGAAGCTTTCTTT
D gene: TRBD2; J gene: TRBJ2-7; V gene: TRBV4-2; CDR3 length: 14; clone size: -; CDR3 protein: CASSQTSGAYEQYF; CDR3 DNA: TGTGCCAGCAGCCAGACTAGCGGGGCCTACGAGCAGTACTTC
D gene: -; J gene: TRBJ2-5; V gene: TRBV5-4; CDR3 length: 14; clone size: -; CDR3 protein: CASSAWGAQETQYF; CDR3 DNA: TGTGCCAGCAGCGCCTGGGGGGCTCAAGAGACCCAGTACTTC
D gene: -; J gene: TRBJ1-2; V gene: TRBV20-1; CDR3 length: 12; clone size: -; CDR3 protein: CSARTDNYGYTF; CDR3 DNA: TGCAGTGCTAGGACGGACAACTATGGCTACACCTTC
D gene: -; J gene: TRBJ1-6; V gene: TRBV5-6; CDR3 length: 13; clone size: -; CDR3 protein: CASRGENNSPLHF; CDR3 DNA: TGTGCCAGCAGGGGGGAGAATAATTCACCCCTCCACTTT
D gene: -; J gene: TRBJ2-3; V gene: TRBV7-2; CDR3 length: 11; clone size: once; CDR3 protein: CASSPRVTQYF; CDR3 DNA: TGTGCCAGCAGCCCCAGAGTTACGCAGTATTTT
D gene: TRBD2; J gene: TRBJ2-1; V gene: TRBV7-2; CDR3 length: 15; clone size: many; CDR3 protein: CASSSSSAGGNEQFF; CDR3 DNA: TGTGCCAGCAGCTCCTCCTCGGCGGGAGGGAATGAGCAGTTCTTC
D gene: -; J gene: TRBJ2-7; V gene: TRBV29-1; CDR3 length: 14; clone size: many; CDR3 protein: CSVEAPGINYEQYF; CDR3 DNA: TGCAGCGTTGAAGCTCCCGGGATAAACTACGAGCAGTACTTC
D gene: -; J gene: TRBJ2-4; V gene: TRBV6-1; CDR3 length: 15; clone size: -; CDR3 protein: CASSEAGGGGNIQYF; CDR3 DNA: TGTGCCAGCAGTGAAGCAGGGGGGGGAGGAAACATTCAGTACTTC
D gene: TRBD1; J gene: TRBJ2-3; V gene: TRBV7-9; CDR3 length: 14; clone size: few; CDR3 protein: CASRDRDRTDTQYF; CDR3 DNA: TGTGCCAGCAGGGACAGGGACAGGACAGATACGCAGTATTTT
D gene: -; J gene: TRBJ2-1; V gene: TRBV7-8; CDR3 length: 15; clone size: -; CDR3 protein: CASSLVVRTGNEQFF; CDR3 DNA: TGTGCCAGCAGCTTAGTGGTGCGGACCGGCAATGAGCAGTTCTTC
D gene: TRBD2; J gene: TRBJ2-4; V gene: TRBV11-3; CDR3 length: 18; clone size: -; CDR3 protein: CASSLRGPSGIAKNIQYF; CDR3 DNA: TGTGCCAGCAGCTTACGGGGTCCTAGCGGGATAGCCAAAAACATTCAGTACTTC
D gene: TRBD1; J gene: TRBJ2-7; V gene: TRBV9; CDR3 length: 15; clone size: -; CDR3 protein: CASSVGTGRNYEQYF; CDR3 DNA: TGTGCCAGCAGCGTAGGGACAGGGAGGAACTACGAGCAGTACTTC